One sample yielded the 19 T cell receptor beta chains listed below, sequenced in a study of T cell responses to AZD1222 COVID-19 vaccine (dated by TCRdb to the early 2020s). The library was obtained by the immunoSEQ multiplex PCR assay. The table was pulled from immuneACCESS by TCRdb, which kept in-frame rearrangements only. Such tables lose some clones; where checked, under half of the loss comes from unresolved V genes, and the rest has no known cause. Present in this sample are about 180,000 clones, 88% of which were seen just once. Clones ranked in the top ten supply approximately 8% of the sample. The time point label on this specimen signifies: baseline before first vaccination. This sample comprised peripheral blood, obtained on day 0 of AZD1222 vaccination. The receptors were gathered from an adult in good health.

A few counts support this clone. The chain joins TRBV9 to TRBJ1-4, with TRBD1 as a possible D gene (6 bases). Germline CDR1 SGDLS, CDR2 YYNGEE. Trimming cost V 4 bases and J 10 bases, with 17 bases left between them. CDR3 length equals 14 residues. CDR3 loop: CASSPRRGEGKLFF. For the CDR3, the DNA is TGTGCCAGCAGCCCCCGCAGGGGAGAGGGAAAACTGTTTTTT.

The chain is built from TRBV5-1 and TRBJ1-1; a weak D match, TRBD1 (5 bases). Germline CDR1 is SGHRS and CDR2 is YFSETQ. V lost 5 bases to trimming and J lost 2 bases, with 10 bases between them. The CDR3 sequence is 13 residues long. As DNA, the CDR3 is TGCGCCAGCAGTACGGGGGATAACACTGAAGCTTTCTTT. This codes for CASSTGDNTEAFF.

This clone has a handful of counts. This sequence joins TRBV11-3 and TRBJ2-7, with TRBD1 matching over 7 bases. The CDR3 extends over 15 amino acids. Germline assignment: CDR1 SGHNT and CDR2 YENEEA. The ends lost 3 bases at V and 4 bases at J; junction bases unmatched: 9. The chain's CDR3 is CASSFGDSPTYEQYF. The DNA of the CDR3 is TGTGCCAGCAGCTTTGGGGACAGCCCTACATACGAGCAGTACTTC.

The gene calls are TRBV11-2 and TRBJ2-5, with 7 bases matching TRBD2. Germline V gene sequence: CDR1 SGHAT, CDR2 FQNNGV. With 5 bases clipped from V and 4 bases from J, the junction kept 13 bases outside the gene matches. The CDR3 totals 16 residues. The CDR3 region is CASSELAGVGGETQYF. The DNA of the CDR3 is TGTGCCAGCAGCGAGCTCGCGGGGGTAGGAGGAGAGACCCAGTACTTC.

The chain couples TRBV12-3 or TRBV12-4 to TRBJ2-7, with TRBD2 identical over 9 bases. There are 13 residues in the CDR3. Germline trimming cut 2 bases from V and 6 bases from J; bases unmatched to any gene: 2. DNA for the CDR3: TGTGCCAGCAGTTTATCGCGGGGGGGCGAGCAGTACTTC. Translated, it gives CASSLSRGGEQYF.

This clone was detected only once. The J gene is TRBJ1-2, the V gene TRBV5-1, with a possible D match to TRBD1 (6 bases). The CDR3 contains 15 residues. Germline CDR1 and CDR2: SGHRS and YFSETQ. Trimming stripped 0 bases from V and 2 bases from J, with 11 bases between. The CDR3 coding sequence is TGCGCCAGCAGCTTGGCCCTAAGGGGGAACTATGGCTACACCTTC. Translating it yields CASSLALRGNYGYTF.

The CDR3 is CASSETETGELFF. CDR3 DNA: TGCGCCAGCAGTGAAACAGAGACCGGGGAGCTGTTTTTT. The J gene is TRBJ2-2, the V gene TRBV10-2; no clear D gene. The CDR3 contains 13 residues. The germline V and J ends were trimmed by 3 bases and 5 bases, with 7 bases remaining between them. Per the germline V gene, CDR1 is WSHSY and CDR2 is SAAADI.

V usage is TRBV12-3 or TRBV12-4 and J usage is TRBJ1-2, with 8 positions matching TRBD1. The CDR3 length is 13 residues. The ends lost 6 bases at V and 8 bases at J; junction bases unmatched: 8. CDR3 sequence: CASSLAGTGGYTF. The CDR3 DNA is TGTGCCAGCAGCTTGGCGGGGACAGGCGGCTACACCTTC.

This sequence joins TRBV28 and TRBJ1-4; D call uncertain. V lost 3 bases and J 4 bases, leaving 18 bases between the germline ends. This CDR3 comprises 17 residues. Germline V gives CDR1 MDHEN, CDR2 SYDVKM. CDR3 DNA sequence: TGTGCCAGCAGTTTTCGACGGATAGACGGGATTAATGAAAAACTGTTTTTT. The encoded protein is CASSFRRIDGINEKLFF.

CDR3 sequence (DNA): TGTGCCATCAGTGAATCGGGGGACTTAATGCAGCCCCAGCATTTT. This gives the protein CAISESGDLMQPQHF. The chain combines TRBV10-3 with TRBJ1-5; D might be TRBD1 (5 bases). This CDR3 is 15 amino acids long. The germline gives CDR1 ENHRY, CDR2 SYGVKD. The V gene lost 3 bases and the J gene lost 7 bases, with 16 bases spanning the gap.

The chain is built from TRBV5-4 and TRBJ1-2; 7 nucleotides line up with TRBD1. The CDR3 runs 13 residues. V lost 1 base, J lost 5 bases, and 2 bases stayed unmatched. CDR1 SGHNT and CDR2 YYREEE come from the germline V gene (reference sequence). The CDR3 DNA reads as TGTGCCAGCAGCTTGACGACAGGGTATGGCTACACCTTC. Protein sequence: CASSLTTGYGYTF.

The chain joins TRBV7-2 to TRBJ2-7, with TRBD1 as a possible D gene (5 bases). The CDR3 runs 15 residues. V shed 1 base and J shed 0 bases, with 10 bases lying between them. CDR1 is SGHTA and CDR2 is FQGNSA in the germline V gene. In DNA, the CDR3 is TGTGCCAGCAGCTTAGTCGCAGGGATCTCCTACGAGCAGTACTTC. Residues: CASSLVAGISYEQYF.

The chain has TRBV6-1 and TRBJ1-5; no definite D call. Deletions cut 1 base from V and 4 bases from J, with 5 bases between. This CDR3 region has 13 residues. In germline, CDR1 is MNHNS, CDR2 SASEGT. The CDR3 here is CASSEGRNQPQHF. CDR3 DNA sequence: TGTGCCAGCAGTGAAGGGAGGAATCAGCCCCAGCATTTT.

The gene calls are TRBV18 and TRBJ1-5; 8 bases match TRBD1. Germline V gene data show CDR1 as KGHSH and CDR2 as LQKENI. The CDR3 loop spans 16 amino acids. The V segment lost 4 bases and the J segment 4 bases; nucleotides outside the gene matches: 9. Here the CDR3 DNA reads TGTGCCAGCTCACAGTTTCCGACAGGGGTAAATCAGCCCCAGCATTTT. It is translated as CASSQFPTGVNQPQHF.

The rearrangement joins TRBV29-1 to TRBJ2-7; a possible D gene is TRBD1 (6 bases). Germline values: CDR1 SQVTM, CDR2 ANQGSEA. With 4 bases removed from V and 1 base from J, the gap between germline ends came to 14 bases. The CDR3 spans 14 residues. CDR3 sequence (DNA): TGCAGCGTTGCGGTCAGGGGACGATCCTACGAGCAGTACTTC. Protein product: CSVAVRGRSYEQYF.

The chain has TRBV2 and TRBJ1-2; 9 nucleotides agree with TRBD1. This CDR3 has 15 residues. Germline V lookup: CDR1 SNHLY, CDR2 FYNNEI. Trimming took 6 bases from V and 5 from J; bases not matched to a gene: 10. CDR3: CASSPGTGSFYGYTF. The CDR3 coding sequence is TGTGCCAGCAGCCCCGGGACAGGGTCGTTTTATGGCTACACCTTC.

The gene calls are TRBV20-1 and TRBJ2-1; D is unresolved. The CDR3 contains 13 residues. The V end lost 3 bases, the J end lost 0 bases, and 6 bases lay between the germline ends. Germline V gene lookup returns CDR1 DFQATT and CDR2 SNEGSKA (reference sequence). The CDR3 spells CSASYTSYNEQFF. The CDR3 DNA sequence: TGCAGTGCTAGTTACACCTCCTACAATGAGCAGTTCTTC.

The chain combines TRBV11-2 with TRBJ2-7, with a possible D match to TRBD2 (5 bases). Trimming took 2 bases from V and 3 from J, leaving 11 bases between them. Germline V gene sequence: CDR1 SGHAT, CDR2 FQNNGV. This CDR3 region has 14 residues. The CDR3 spells CASSLHGAGYEQYF. The CDR3, as DNA: TGTGCCAGCAGCTTACATGGTGCGGGCTACGAGCAGTACTTC.

This clone was seen only a few times. V and J are TRBV19 and TRBJ1-2; D uncertain. Trimming shortened V by 5 bases and J by 2 bases, and 6 bases separated the two germline ends. Germline V lookup: CDR1 LNHDA, CDR2 SQIVND (reference sequence). CDR3 length: 12 amino acids. The CDR3 loop reads CASSSQNYGYTF. Here the CDR3 DNA reads TGTGCCAGTAGTTCGCAGAACTATGGCTACACCTTC.